This T cell receptor beta chain was identified during a study of shared clonotypes between healthy human individuals. The authors loaded roughly 200 ng DNA, about 30,000 T cell genomes, into sorted-subset replicate PCRs. Assay used: immunoSEQ multiplex PCR; TCRdb lists only in-frame clones, some missing. The sample comprises approximately 2,200,000 clones, 93% of which are singletons, and under 2% rests with the top ten. Study-wide points: Clonotype sharing across a few donors was observed for roughly 5% of naive CD4 clonotypes.

Terminally differentiated effector memory CD45RA+ cells were excluded from the naive CD8 cells, which were CD45RO-negative and positively selected for CCR7. About this clone: What it recognizes is unknown.

The sample comprised naive CD8+ T cells from PBMCs. The sequence derives from a man younger than 35 in good health. Some clones in this sample may be carry-over from other donors' samples.

CDR3 residues: CASSLFRTADYYGYTF. The CDR3 nucleotides are TGTGCCAGCAGTTTATTTCGGACAGCAGACTACTATGGCTACACCTTC. J is TRBJ1-2 and V is TRBV28, with a tentative D call TRBD1 (6 bases). The V and J ends lost 1 base and 3 bases respectively, with 15 bases between them. The length of the CDR3 is 16 residues. In germline, CDR1 is MDHEN, CDR2 SYDVKM.